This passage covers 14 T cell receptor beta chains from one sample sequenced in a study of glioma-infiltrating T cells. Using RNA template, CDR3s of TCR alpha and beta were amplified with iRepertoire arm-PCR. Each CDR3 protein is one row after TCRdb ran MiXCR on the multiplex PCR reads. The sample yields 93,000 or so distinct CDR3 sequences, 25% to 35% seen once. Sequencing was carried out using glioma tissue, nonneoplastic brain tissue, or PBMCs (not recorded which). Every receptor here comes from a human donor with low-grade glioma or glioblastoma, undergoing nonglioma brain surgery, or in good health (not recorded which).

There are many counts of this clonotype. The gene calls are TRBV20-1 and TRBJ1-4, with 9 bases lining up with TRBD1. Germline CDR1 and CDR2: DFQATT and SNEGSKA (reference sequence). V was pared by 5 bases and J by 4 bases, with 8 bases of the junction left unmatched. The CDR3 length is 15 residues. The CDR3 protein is CSAYGGGQGNEKLFF. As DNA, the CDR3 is TGCAGTGCTTATGGGGGGGGACAGGGTAATGAAAAACTGTTTTTT.

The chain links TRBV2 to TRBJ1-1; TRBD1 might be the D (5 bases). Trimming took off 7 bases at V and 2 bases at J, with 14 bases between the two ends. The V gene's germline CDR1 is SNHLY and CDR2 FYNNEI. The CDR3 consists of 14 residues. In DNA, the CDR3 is TGTGCCAGCACCGGGCGCAGGGCCAACACTGAAGCTTTCTTT. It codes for CASTGRRANTEAFF.

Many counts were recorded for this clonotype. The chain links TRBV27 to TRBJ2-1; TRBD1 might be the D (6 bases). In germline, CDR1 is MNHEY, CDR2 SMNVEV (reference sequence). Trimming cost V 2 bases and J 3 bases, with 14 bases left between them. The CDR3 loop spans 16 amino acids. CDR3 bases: TGTGCCAGCAGTTTAATTAGTAGGGGGATCTACAATGAGCAGTTCTTC. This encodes CASSLISRGIYNEQFF.

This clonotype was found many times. The DNA for the CDR3 is TGTGCCAGCAGTTTACCTCAGGGACCGCAAGAGACCCAGTACTTC. Translating it yields CASSLPQGPQETQYF. The chain joins TRBV28 to TRBJ2-5; D is possibly TRBD1 or TRBD2 (5 bases each). Trimming shortened V by 2 bases and J by 2 bases, and 12 bases separated the two germline ends. The CDR3 is 15 residues long. Germline V lookup: CDR1 MDHEN, CDR2 SYDVKM.

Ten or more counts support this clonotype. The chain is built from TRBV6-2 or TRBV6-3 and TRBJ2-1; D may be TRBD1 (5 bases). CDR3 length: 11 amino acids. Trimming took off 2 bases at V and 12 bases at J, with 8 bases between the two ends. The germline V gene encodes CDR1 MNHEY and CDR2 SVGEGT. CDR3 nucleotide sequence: TGTGCCAGCAGTTACGGTACAGGGCAGTTCTTC. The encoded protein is CASSYGTGQFF.

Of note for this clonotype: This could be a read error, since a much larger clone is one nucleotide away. The CDR3 region has the DNA TGCAGTGCTTGGGGGCGGAACACTGAAGCTTTCTTT. Translated, it gives CSAWGRNTEAFF. The V call is TRBV20-1, the J call TRBJ1-1, with D possibly matching TRBD1 (6 bases). The CDR3 is 12 residues long. With 5 bases removed from V and 1 base from J, the gap between germline ends came to 8 bases. Germline V CDR1 and CDR2: DFQATT, SNEGSKA (reference sequence).

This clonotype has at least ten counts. DNA of the CDR3: TGTGCCAGCAGCTTAGGCAGGGTGTACGAGCAGTACTTC. It translates to CASSLGRVYEQYF. The V gene is TRBV7-2, the J gene TRBJ2-7; D is possibly TRBD1 (5 bases). The V gene's germline CDR1 is SGHTA and CDR2 FQGNSA. Deletions cut 1 base from V and 4 bases from J, with 8 bases between. The CDR3 has 13 residues.

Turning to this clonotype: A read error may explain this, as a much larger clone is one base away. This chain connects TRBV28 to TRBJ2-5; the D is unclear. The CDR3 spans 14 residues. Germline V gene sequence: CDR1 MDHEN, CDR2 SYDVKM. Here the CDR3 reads CASSKAGPVETRYF. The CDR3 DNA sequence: TGTGCCAGCAGTAAAGCAGGCCCCGTGGAGACCCGGTACTTC.

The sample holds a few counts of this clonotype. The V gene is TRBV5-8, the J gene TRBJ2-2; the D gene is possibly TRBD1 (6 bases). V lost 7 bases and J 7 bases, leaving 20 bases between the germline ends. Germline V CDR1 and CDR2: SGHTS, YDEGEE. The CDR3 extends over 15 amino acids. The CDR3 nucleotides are TGTGCCAGCCGAAATGGACAGAGGAACCACGGGGAGCTGTTTTTT. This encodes CASRNGQRNHGELFF.

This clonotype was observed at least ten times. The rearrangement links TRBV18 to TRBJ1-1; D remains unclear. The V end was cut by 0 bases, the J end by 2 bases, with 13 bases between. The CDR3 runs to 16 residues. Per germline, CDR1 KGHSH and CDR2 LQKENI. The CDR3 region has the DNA TGTGCCAGCTCACCACCGATCGGACTGAGAAACACTGAAGCTTTCTTT. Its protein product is CASSPPIGLRNTEAFF. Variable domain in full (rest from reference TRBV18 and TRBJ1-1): NAGVMQNPRHLVRRRGQEARLRCSPMKGHSHVYWYRQLPEEGLKFMVYLQKENIIDESGMPKERFSAEFPKEGPSILRIQQVVRGDSAAYFCASSPPIGLRNTEAFFGQGTRLTVV.

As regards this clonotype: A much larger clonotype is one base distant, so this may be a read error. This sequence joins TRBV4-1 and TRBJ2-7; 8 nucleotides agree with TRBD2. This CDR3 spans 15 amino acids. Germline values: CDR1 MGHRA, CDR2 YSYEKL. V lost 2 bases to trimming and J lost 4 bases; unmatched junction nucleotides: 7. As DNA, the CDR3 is TGCGCCAGCAGCCAAAAAGCGGGGGCCAGATACGAGCAGTACTTC. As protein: CASSQKAGARYEQYF.

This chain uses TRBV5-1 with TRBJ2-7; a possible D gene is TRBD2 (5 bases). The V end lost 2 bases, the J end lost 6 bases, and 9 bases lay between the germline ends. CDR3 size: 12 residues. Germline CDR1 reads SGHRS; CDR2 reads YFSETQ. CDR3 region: CASSFEGGEQYF. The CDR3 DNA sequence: TGCGCCAGCAGCTTTGAGGGTGGCGAGCAGTACTTC.

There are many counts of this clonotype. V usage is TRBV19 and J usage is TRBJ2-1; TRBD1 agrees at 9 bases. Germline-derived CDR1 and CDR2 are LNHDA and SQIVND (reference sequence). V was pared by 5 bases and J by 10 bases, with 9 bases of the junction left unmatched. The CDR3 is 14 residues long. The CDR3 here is CASSSPDRGGEQFF. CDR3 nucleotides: TGTGCCAGTAGTTCCCCGGACAGGGGCGGGGAGCAGTTCTTC.

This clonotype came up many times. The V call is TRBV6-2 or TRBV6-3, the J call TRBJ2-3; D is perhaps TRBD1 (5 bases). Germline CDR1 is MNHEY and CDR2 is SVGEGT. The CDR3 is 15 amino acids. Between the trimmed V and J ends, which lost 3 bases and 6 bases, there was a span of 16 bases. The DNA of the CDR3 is TGTGCCAGCAGTTATGGGGCAGGGCGCATTGATACGCAGTATTTT. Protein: CASSYGAGRIDTQYF.